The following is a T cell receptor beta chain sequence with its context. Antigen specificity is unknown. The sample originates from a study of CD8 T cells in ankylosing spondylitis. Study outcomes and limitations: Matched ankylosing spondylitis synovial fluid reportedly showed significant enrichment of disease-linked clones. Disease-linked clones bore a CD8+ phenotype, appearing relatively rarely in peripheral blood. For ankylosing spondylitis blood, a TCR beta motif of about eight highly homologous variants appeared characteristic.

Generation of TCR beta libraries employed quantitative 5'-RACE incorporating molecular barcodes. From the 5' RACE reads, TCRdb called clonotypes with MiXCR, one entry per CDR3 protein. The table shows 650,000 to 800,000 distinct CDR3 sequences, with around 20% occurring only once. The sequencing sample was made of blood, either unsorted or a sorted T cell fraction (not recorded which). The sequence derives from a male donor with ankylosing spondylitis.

The CDR3 DNA follows: TGCGCCAGCAGGCCCCAGGCTCTGTCCTACGAGCAGTACTTC. Translating it yields CASRPQALSYEQYF. The chain combines TRBV4-1 with TRBJ2-7; D is undetermined. V was shortened by 6 bases and J by 1 base, with 13 bases between the two germline ends. Germline V gives CDR1 MGHRA, CDR2 YSYEKL. This CDR3 is 14 amino acids long.